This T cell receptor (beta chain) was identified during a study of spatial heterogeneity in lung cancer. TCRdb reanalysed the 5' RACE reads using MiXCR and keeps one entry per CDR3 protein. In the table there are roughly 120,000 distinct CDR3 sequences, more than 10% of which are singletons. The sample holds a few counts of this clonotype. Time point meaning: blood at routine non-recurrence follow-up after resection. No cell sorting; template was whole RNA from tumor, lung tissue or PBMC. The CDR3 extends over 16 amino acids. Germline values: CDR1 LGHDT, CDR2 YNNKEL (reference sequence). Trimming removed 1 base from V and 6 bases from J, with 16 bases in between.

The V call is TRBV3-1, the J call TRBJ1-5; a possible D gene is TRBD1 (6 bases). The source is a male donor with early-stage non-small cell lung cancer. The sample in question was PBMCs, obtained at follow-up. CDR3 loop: CASSQAGRGYGQPQHF. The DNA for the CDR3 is TGTGCCAGCAGCCAAGCGGGCAGGGGTTATGGTCAGCCCCAGCATTTT.